The rows below give T cell receptor beta chains drawn from one sample of a study of OX40 agonist ivuxolimab in advanced cancers. Libraries were prepared by immunoSEQ multiplex PCR; TCRdb keeps only in-frame clonotypes and omits some of them. Of 80,000 to 95,000 clones in the sample, about 92% were seen once. Sequenced material: CD4+ or CD8+ T cells sorted from blood, taken in a trial of the OX40 agonist ivuxolimab. These receptors came from an adult with an advanced solid tumor such as melanoma, head and neck, liver or kidney cancer. The CDR3 runs from the conserved cysteine through the conserved F or W. The D gene is left open where the match is weak. Size is stated for part of the rows, as once, few or many counts, or as a class when the clone is expanded.

j_call v_call clone_size d_call cdr3_nt cdr3_aa
TRBJ1-5 TRBV6-1 once - TGTGCCAGCAGTGGGCATGGGGGGGCTTTGGATCAGCCCCAGCATTTT CASSGHGGALDQPQHF
TRBJ1-6 TRBV2 - - TGTGCCAGCAGTGGAGGGATTAATTCACCCCTCCACTTT CASSGGINSPLHF
TRBJ1-1 TRBV5-1 - - TGCGCCAGCAGCTTGGCCGGGATAGGGCTTATCGGCACTGAAGCTTTCTTT CASSLAGIGLIGTEAFF
TRBJ1-1 TRBV7-8 - - TGTGCCAGCAGCTTATCCAGGGGAACCACTGAAGCTTTCTTT CASSLSRGTTEAFF
TRBJ2-7 TRBV6-1 - - TGTGCCAGCAGTGTGCGAGGGGGTGAGACCTACGAGCAGTACTTC CASSVRGGETYEQYF
TRBJ1-1 TRBV5-1 - TRBD1 TGCGCCAGCAGCATAAACAGGGGGGCAACTGAAGCTTTCTTT CASSINRGATEAFF
TRBJ2-1 TRBV27 - TRBD2 TGTGCCAGCAGTCGTACCGGGACTAGCGAGTACAATGAGCAGTTCTTC CASSRTGTSEYNEQFF
TRBJ2-2 TRBV30 - TRBD2 TGTGCCTGGCACCCGGGACTAGCTACCGGGGAGCTGTTTTTT CAWHPGLATGELFF
TRBJ2-7 TRBV30 - TRBD2 TGTGCCTGGAGTGGGAGTAGCGGGAGGATGTACGAGCAGTACTTC CAWSGSSGRMYEQYF
TRBJ2-3 TRBV5-4 - - TGTGCCAGCAGCTTGCGGACCTCGGGTCCAGATACGCAGTATTTT CASSLRTSGPDTQYF
TRBJ1-6 TRBV5-1 - - TGCGCCAGCAGCTTACTAGAAAATTCACCCCTCCACTTT CASSLLENSPLHF
TRBJ1-6 TRBV2 - TRBD1 TGTGCCAGCAGCGTAGACAGGGGGCTGTCACCCCTCCACTTT CASSVDRGLSPLHF
TRBJ2-7 TRBV5-4 - - TGTGCCAGCAGCCGTGGACTCGAGCAGTACTTC CASSRGLEQYF
TRBJ2-7 TRBV2 few - TGTGCCAGCAGCGGGAGCTCCTACGAGCAGTACTTC CASSGSSYEQYF
TRBJ2-1 TRBV6-1 once - TGTGCCAGCAGTCTTCAGAGGTTCGTCTTC CASSLQRFVF
TRBJ1-1 TRBV28 - - TGTGCCAGCAGGGAACAGGGTGGTTTATCGACTGAAGCTTTCTTT CASREQGGLSTEAFF
TRBJ1-2 TRBV7-3 - TRBD1 TGTGCCAGCAGCCTCCCGACAGGGGATGGCTACACCTTC CASSLPTGDGYTF
TRBJ1-2 TRBV15 - - TGTGCCAGCTATGGCTACACCTTC CASYGYTF